The rows below give T cell receptor beta chains drawn from one sample of a study of cytomegalovirus exposure and HLA in healthy donors. Sequenced by immunoSEQ multiplex PCR; TCRdb stores in-frame clones only, minus some. This table has 40,000 or so clones, around 64% appearing once. The specimen was PBMCs. The receptors originated from a human donor in good health. Each CDR3 is given with its conserved first and last residue. The D gene is left open where the match is weak. Size values are once, few and many counts, or a class for expanded clones, and some rows have none.

clone_size j_call v_call d_call cdr3_nt cdr3_aa
few TRBJ2-3 TRBV6-6 - TGTGCCAGCAGTTTGGACTCCACAGATACGCAGTATTTT CASSLDSTDTQYF
- TRBJ1-2 TRBV28 - TGTGCCAGCAGCGATAGCGGGGGAATTTTTGGCTACACCTTC CASSDSGGIFGYTF
- TRBJ1-2 TRBV28 - TGTGCCAGCAGCACTAATTCGATGGGCTACACCTTC CASSTNSMGYTF
- TRBJ1-2 TRBV19 - TGTGCCAGTAGTATAACAAAGAACTATGGCTACACCTTC CASSITKNYGYTF
few TRBJ1-5 TRBV19 - TGTGCCAGTAGTATAGCCATCTCTAACCAGCCCCAGCATTTT CASSIAISNQPQHF
once TRBJ2-3 TRBV5-1 TRBD2 TGCGCCAGCAGCCCGATTAGCGGGGGATACACAGATACGCAGTATTTT CASSPISGGYTDTQYF
- TRBJ2-1 TRBV7-2 - TGTGCCAGCAGCTTAGCGCATGGCAGGATAGGAGGCAATGAGCAGTTCTTC CASSLAHGRIGGNEQFF
- TRBJ2-3 TRBV6-5 - TGTGCCAGCAGTTCGAGGACTAACTCAGATACGCAGTATTTT CASSSRTNSDTQYF
- TRBJ2-7 TRBV5-4 - TGTGCCAGCAGCTTGAGGGCGGGACCTACCTACGAGCAGTACTTC CASSLRAGPTYEQYF
once TRBJ1-2 TRBV4-2 - TGTGCCAGCAGCCGACAGTCCTATGGCTACACCTTC CASSRQSYGYTF
- TRBJ1-2 TRBV19 TRBD1 TGTGCCAGTAGGGACAGGACTAACTATGGCTACACCTTC CASRDRTNYGYTF
- TRBJ1-6 TRBV18 TRBD1 TGTGCCAGCTCACCACTGTCACAGGGGGGACTTTCACCCCTCCACTTT CASSPLSQGGLSPLHF
- TRBJ1-2 TRBV4-1 - TGCGCCAGCAGCCCCCTAGCGGGGGTGTTTAACTATGGCTACACCTTC CASSPLAGVFNYGYTF
- TRBJ1-2 TRBV5-1 TRBD1 TGCGCCAGCAGCTCTGGACAGGCAAATCTCTACACCTTC CASSSGQANLYTF
once TRBJ1-1 TRBV6-5 TRBD1 TGTGCCAGCAGTGTACAGGGGGTCACTGAAGCTTTCTTT CASSVQGVTEAFF
- TRBJ1-2 TRBV18 - TGTGCCAGCTCATCAGATGCCGGGAGCTATGGCTACACCTTC CASSSDAGSYGYTF
- TRBJ2-7 TRBV5-6 - TGTGCCAGCAGCTTGGATGTAGTGGAGCAGTACTTC CASSLDVVEQYF
- TRBJ1-5 TRBV30 - TGTGCCTGGAGTGTACCGGGGAGCCAGCCCCAGCATTTT CAWSVPGSQPQHF